Following are 28 T cell receptor beta chains from one sample sequenced in a study of cytomegalovirus exposure and HLA in healthy donors. Amplification used 60 Vbeta primers and 13 Jbeta primers. Method: immunoSEQ multiplex PCR; TCRdb's copy keeps in-frame clones and lacks some. Of under 150,000 clones detected, about 80% appear once; the ten largest clones hold about 3.9%. Sequencing was performed on PBMCs. The receptors shown here come from a man between 35 and 55 years old in good health and CMV-seropositive.

The chain links TRBV7-2 to TRBJ2-5, with 9 bases identical to TRBD2. Germline V gene sequence: CDR1 SGHTA, CDR2 FQGNSA. J lost 5 bases, V lost 6 bases, and 7 bases had no gene match. CDR3 length: 14 amino acids. For the CDR3, the DNA is TGTGCCAGCAGAATCCCGAGCGGGGGGGAGACCCAGTACTTC. It translates to CASRIPSGGETQYF.

The rearrangement joins TRBV18 to TRBJ2-1; 12 bases match TRBD2. The CDR3 has 15 residues. Germline V gene data show CDR1 as KGHSH and CDR2 as LQKENI. Trimming at V came to 6 bases and at J to 5 bases, leaving 5 bases not matched to a gene. CDR3 sequence reads: CASSLAGGPDNEQFF. The CDR3 DNA is TGTGCCAGCTCTCTAGCGGGAGGGCCGGACAATGAGCAGTTCTTC.

This clone was seen only a few times. The chain uses TRBV4-1 and TRBJ2-5, with TRBD1 as a possible D gene (6 bases). CDR3 length: 13 amino acids. The germline V gene has CDR1 MGHRA and CDR2 YSYEKL. Trimming left V 4 bases short and J 8 bases short, with 14 bases between. The CDR3 DNA follows: TGCGCCAGCAGCCGGACGCGACAGGACACCCAGTACTTC. This translates into CASSRTRQDTQYF.

J is TRBJ2-7 and V is TRBV13; 8 bases are a match to TRBD2. The CDR3 has 15 residues. V lost 2 bases to trimming and J lost 1 base; unmatched junction nucleotides: 4. Germline loops: CDR1 PRHDT, CDR2 FYEKMQ (reference sequence). In nucleotides, the CDR3 is TGTGCCAGCAGCTTACGGGGGGGGCGATCCTACGAGCAGTACTTC. Its translation: CASSLRGGRSYEQYF.

The rearrangement links TRBV5-6 to TRBJ1-5; TRBD1 matches 7 bases. Germline CDR1 SGHDT, CDR2 YYEEEE. The CDR3 contains 15 residues. The junction had 5 bases not matched to a gene; V was cut back by 4 bases and J by 1 base. This CDR3 reads CASSTTGWSNQPQHF. The CDR3 nucleotides read TGTGCCAGCAGCACGACAGGGTGGAGCAATCAGCCCCAGCATTTT.

This clone came up a few times. The V gene is TRBV7-8, the J gene TRBJ1-5; 10 bases align to TRBD1. CDR1 is SGHVS and CDR2 is FQNEAQ in the germline V gene. J gave up 4 bases and V 1 base, and 4 bases lay outside the gene matches. CDR3 length: 16 amino acids. The CDR3 region has the DNA TGTGCCAGCAGCTTAGGGACAGGGGGATCGAATCAGCCCCAGCATTTT. This translates into CASSLGTGGSNQPQHF.

The chain joins TRBV4-1 to TRBJ2-5, with 10 nucleotides matching TRBD2. In germline, CDR1 is MGHRA, CDR2 YSYEKL. The CDR3 contains 17 residues. The V segment lost 0 bases and the J segment 4 bases; nucleotides outside the gene matches: 8. This chain's CDR3 is CASSQDPSGRARETQYF. In nucleotides, the CDR3 is TGCGCCAGCAGCCAAGACCCCAGCGGGAGGGCCAGAGAGACCCAGTACTTC.

The chain has TRBV29-1 and TRBJ2-3; the match to TRBD2 covers 10 bases. CDR1 is SQVTM, CDR2 ANQGSEA, per germline. V trimming: 7 bases; J trimming: 3 bases; junction bases outside the gene matches: 7. The CDR3 loop spans 14 amino acids. CDR3 protein: CSAKKAGGTDTQYF. The CDR3 DNA reads TGCAGCGCTAAAAAAGCGGGAGGGACAGATACGCAGTATTTT.

The chain couples TRBV10-3 to TRBJ1-2; D is undetermined. Germline CDR1 is ENHRY and CDR2 is SYGVKD. Trimming left V 4 bases short and J 2 bases short, with 11 bases between. CDR3 length: 14 residues. The CDR3, as DNA: TGTGCCATCAGTGCCCTGCCCGCGAACTATGGCTACACCTTC. It encodes CAISALPANYGYTF.

The chain joins TRBV11-2 to TRBJ1-3, with D maybe TRBD1 (6 bases). The CDR3 runs 15 residues. Germline-derived CDR1 and CDR2 are SGHAT and FQNNGV. Trimming removed 5 bases at V and 0 bases at J, with 11 bases between. CDR3 sequence reads: CASSPTGYSGNTIYF. CDR3 DNA sequence: TGTGCCAGCAGCCCAACAGGGTACTCTGGAAACACCATATATTTT.

The rearrangement uses TRBV5-1 and TRBJ2-7; D perhaps matches TRBD1 (6 bases). V was clipped by 5 bases and J by 0 bases, with 12 bases between them. The CDR3 is 14 residues long. Germline V gene sequence: CDR1 SGHRS, CDR2 YFSETQ. CDR3 nucleotides: TGCGCCAGCAGGGACAGTGACCACTCCTACGAGCAGTACTTC. Protein sequence: CASRDSDHSYEQYF.

This chain connects TRBV18 to TRBJ2-7; TRBD2 agrees at 8 bases. J lost 6 bases, V lost 3 bases, and 7 bases had no gene match. CDR1 is KGHSH, CDR2 LQKENI, per germline. The CDR3 has 14 amino acids. The CDR3 is CASSPGLDSSEQYF. In nucleotides, the CDR3 is TGTGCCAGCTCACCGGGACTAGACTCATCCGAGCAGTACTTC.

This clone turned up a few times. The chain links TRBV5-4 to TRBJ1-1; D is perhaps TRBD1 (6 bases). V was shortened by 3 bases and J by 4 bases, with 10 bases between the two germline ends. The CDR3 runs to 13 residues. Germline V gene lookup returns CDR1 SGHNT and CDR2 YYREEE (reference sequence). CDR3 amino acids: CASSSQGSTEAFF. The DNA for the CDR3 is TGTGCCAGCAGCTCGCAGGGGAGCACTGAAGCTTTCTTT.

The chain couples TRBV2 to TRBJ1-6; D not certain. The CDR3 loop spans 16 amino acids. Looked up from germline, CDR1 is SNHLY and CDR2 is FYNNEI. V gave up 5 bases and J gave up 3 bases, with 14 bases separating them. The CDR3 region is CASSPPGSFYNSPLHF. In nucleotides, the CDR3 is TGTGCCAGCAGTCCCCCGGGAAGCTTCTATAATTCACCCCTCCACTTT.

The sample holds a few counts of this clone. The rearrangement joins TRBV10-3 to TRBJ1-2, with a weak D call TRBD1 (6 bases). In germline, CDR1 is ENHRY, CDR2 SYGVKD. V gave up 10 bases and J gave up 1 base, with 13 bases separating them. The CDR3 runs to 13 residues. The CDR3 sequence is CARTEGFNYGYTF. The CDR3 DNA sequence: TGTGCCAGGACAGAGGGGTTTAACTATGGCTACACCTTC.

Note on this clone: This likely comes from a read error, as the CDR3 has no conserved phenylalanine or tryptophan at its end. The chain has TRBV5-1 and TRBJ2-7; 9 bases are shared with TRBD1. In germline, CDR1 is SGHRS, CDR2 YFSETQ. The V and J ends lost 5 bases and 0 bases, in that order; junction bases with no gene match: 0. This CDR3 has 13 amino acids. CDR3 in amino acids: CASRGQGSYEQYL. The CDR3 DNA reads as TGCGCCAGCAGGGGACAGGGCTCCTACGAGCAGTACCTC.

The chain is built from TRBV27 and TRBJ2-7; D unclear. Trimming pared 3 bases from V and 3 bases from J, leaving 3 bases between. Per the germline V gene, CDR1 is MNHEY and CDR2 is SMNVEV (reference sequence). This CDR3 spans 11 amino acids. As DNA, the CDR3 is TGTGCCAGCAGTTTCGGCTACGAGCAGTACTTC. Translating gives CASSFGYEQYF.

This clone was detected only once. V is TRBV6-5 and J is TRBJ2-1; 7 bases align to TRBD2. This CDR3 spans 15 amino acids. Germline trimming cut 5 bases from V and 8 bases from J; bases unmatched to any gene: 12. Germline V lookup: CDR1 MNHEY, CDR2 SVGAGI. As DNA, the CDR3 is TGTGCCAGCAGTCAGTCGTGGGGGGGTGGGGATGAGCAGTTCTTC. Translated: CASSQSWGGGDEQFF.

The J gene is TRBJ2-5, the V gene TRBV18, with TRBD2 matching over 12 bases. CDR1 is KGHSH and CDR2 is LQKENI in the germline V gene. This CDR3 region has 15 residues. J was trimmed by 4 bases and V by 6 bases; bases with no gene match: 6. CDR3: CASSPSGGAGETQYF. CDR3 sequence (DNA): TGTGCCAGCTCGCCTAGCGGGGGGGCCGGAGAGACCCAGTACTTC.

The V call is TRBV5-1, the J call TRBJ2-2; 14 bases are shared with TRBD2. This CDR3 is built from 18 residues. CDR1 is SGHRS, CDR2 YFSETQ, per germline. Germline trimming cut 4 bases from V and 3 bases from J; bases unmatched to any gene: 8. The CDR3 loop reads CASSQRTSGGPYTGELFF. The DNA for the CDR3 is TGCGCCAGCAGCCAACGGACTAGCGGGGGGCCTTACACCGGGGAGCTGTTTTTT.

This clone was detected only a few times. This chain links TRBV7-2 with TRBJ2-3; 7 bases map to TRBD2. Germline assignment: CDR1 SGHTA and CDR2 FQGNSA. CDR3 length: 15 amino acids. V gave up 5 bases and J gave up 1 base; unmatched junction bases: 6. The CDR3 coding sequence is TGTGCCAGCAGCCCATGGGGGGGAGGCACAGATACGCAGTATTTT. Translated: CASSPWGGGTDTQYF.

V is TRBV9 and J is TRBJ2-1, with 9 bases matching TRBD2. The CDR3 sequence is 14 residues long. V lost 0 bases and J lost 8; bases outside the gene matches: 3. CDR1 and CDR2 from the germline V gene are SGDLS and YYNGEE. DNA of the CDR3: TGTGCCAGCAGCGTAGGCGGGAGGGGGGATGAGCAGTTCTTC. This gives the protein CASSVGGRGDEQFF.

The gene calls are TRBV30 and TRBJ2-6; D is undetermined. Trimming removed 0 bases from V and 7 bases from J, with 4 bases in between. CDR3 length: 12 amino acids. Germline loops: CDR1 GTSNPN, CDR2 SVGIG (reference sequence). The CDR3 protein is CAWSVLANVLTF. Written as DNA, the CDR3 is TGTGCCTGGAGTGTACTTGCCAACGTCCTGACTTTC.

The chain is built from TRBV5-1 and TRBJ1-2, with 9 positions matching TRBD1. V shed 0 bases, J shed 8 bases, and the junction held 11 bases outside the gene matches. Germline lookup yields CDR1 SGHRS and CDR2 YFSETQ. CDR3 size: 16 residues. CDR3 sequence: CASSLGQGQGLYGYTF. The CDR3 region has the DNA TGCGCCAGCAGCTTGGGGCAGGGACAGGGTTTGTACGGCTACACCTTC.

The chain employs TRBV19 and TRBJ1-5, with a tentative D call TRBD1 (6 bases). The germline V gene encodes CDR1 LNHDA and CDR2 SQIVND (reference sequence). This CDR3 comprises 15 residues. Trimming shortened V by 3 bases and J by 10 bases, and 19 bases separated the two germline ends. The CDR3, as DNA: TGTGCCAGTAGTATGCTGGGACAATCCAGGACTCCCCAGCATTTT. Translated, it gives CASSMLGQSRTPQHF.

The chain employs TRBV7-9 and TRBJ2-6, with D uncertain. V was cut by 5 bases and J by 2 bases, with 13 bases left in between. Germline V lookup: CDR1 SEHNR, CDR2 FQNEAQ (reference sequence). CDR3 length: 16 residues. CDR3 in DNA: TGTGCCAGCAGCATAACTCCTTCGGCTGGGGCCAACGTCCTGACTTTC. Translation: CASSITPSAGANVLTF.

The chain is built from TRBV5-1 and TRBJ2-5; 12 bases fit TRBD1. From germline, CDR1 is SGHRS and CDR2 YFSETQ. The CDR3 contains 15 residues. V dropped 4 bases and J dropped 5; count of bases not matched to a gene: 6. The CDR3 DNA reads TGCGCCAGCAGCCTTGCGGGACAGGGGGCCGAGACCCAGTACTTC. Its protein product is CASSLAGQGAETQYF.

The chain combines TRBV9 with TRBJ2-7; tentative D call: TRBD2 (5 bases). The CDR3 contains 14 residues. Trimming stripped 0 bases from V and 3 bases from J, with 10 bases between. CDR1 is SGDLS, CDR2 YYNGEE, per germline. CDR3 region: CASSVDGSVYEQYF. Here the CDR3 DNA reads TGTGCCAGCAGCGTAGATGGTAGCGTCTACGAGCAGTACTTC.